Presented here are 27 T cell receptor beta chains from one specimen sequenced in a study of control samples from healthy donors and cancer patients. The data were produced by immunoSEQ multiplex PCR, yet TCRdb's version contains in-frame clones alone and is incomplete. In the table there are approximately 99,000 clones, approximately 82% of which are singletons. The source material was blood. The receptors derive from a man younger than 35 in good health.

The chain couples TRBV28 to TRBJ1-2; D is unresolved. CDR1 and CDR2 from the germline V gene are MDHEN and SYDVKM. The CDR3 sequence is 14 residues long. V lost 4 bases to trimming and J lost 0 bases, with 9 bases between them. CDR3 nucleotides: TGTGCCAGCAGTTGGAGTGGCACTAACTATGGCTACACCTTC. Translation: CASSWSGTNYGYTF.

In DNA form, the CDR3 reads TGTGCCACCAGTGATCCCCAGGGGGGGACCCAGTACTTC. As protein: CATSDPQGGTQYF. The J gene is TRBJ2-5, the V gene TRBV24-1; the D gene is possibly TRBD1 (7 bases). Germline-derived CDR1 and CDR2 are KGHDR and SFDVKD. The length of the CDR3 is 13 residues. Trimming took off 3 bases at V and 7 bases at J, with 11 bases between the two ends.

This sequence joins TRBV5-4 and TRBJ2-5; D ambiguous. Germline values: CDR1 SGHNT, CDR2 YYREEE (reference sequence). CDR3 length: 11 amino acids. Trimming left V 3 bases short and J 0 bases short, with 0 bases between. CDR3 sequence (DNA): TGTGCCAGCAGCTACCAAGAGACCCAGTACTTC. Translated: CASSYQETQYF.

The CDR3 sequence is CASSQDPGQNTEAFF. As DNA, the CDR3 is TGCGCCAGCAGCCAAGATCCGGGACAGAACACTGAAGCTTTCTTT. The rearrangement links TRBV4-3 to TRBJ1-1; tentative D call: TRBD1 (6 bases). The germline V gene encodes CDR1 LGHNA and CDR2 YSLEER. V lost 0 bases and J lost 1, with 9 bases in between. This CDR3 comprises 15 residues.

The chain joins TRBV5-4 to TRBJ1-3; no clear D gene. Trimming shortened V by 6 bases and J by 3 bases, and 10 bases separated the two germline ends. The CDR3 has 13 residues. The germline CDR1 and CDR2 sequences are SGHNT and YYREEE (reference sequence). In DNA, the CDR3 is TGTGCCAGCACCCTTGGCGGTGGAAACACCATATATTTT. Protein product: CASTLGGGNTIYF.

The V gene is TRBV5-8, the J gene TRBJ2-1; possible D gene TRBD2, 6 bases. CDR1 is SGHTS, CDR2 YDEGEE, per germline. CDR3 length equals 14 residues. V lost 2 bases, J lost 7 bases, and 13 bases lay in between. DNA for the CDR3: TGTGCCAGCAGCTTCGGCCCCGCGGGGAATGAGCAGTTCTTC. Encoded protein: CASSFGPAGNEQFF.

The J gene is TRBJ1-1, the V gene TRBV5-4; D call uncertain. Germline V lookup: CDR1 SGHNT, CDR2 YYREEE (reference sequence). The CDR3 has 13 residues. V was trimmed by 0 bases and J by 5 bases, leaving 8 bases between them. The CDR3 sequence is CASSLVLGTEAFF. The CDR3 DNA is TGTGCCAGCAGCTTGGTTTTGGGAACTGAAGCTTTCTTT.

CDR3 DNA sequence: TGTGCCAGCAGTCTCATAGCGGGGTCCTCTGGGCAGTTCTTC. Its protein is CASSLIAGSSGQFF. This chain connects TRBV27 to TRBJ2-1, with 8 bases fitting TRBD2. With V trimmed by 5 bases and J by 12 bases, 12 bases remained unmatched. CDR1 is MNHEY and CDR2 is SMNVEV in the germline V gene (reference sequence). The CDR3 has 14 amino acids.

J is TRBJ2-5 and V is TRBV29-1, with 9 bases that match TRBD2. J gave up 5 bases and V 6 bases, and 4 bases lay outside the gene matches. Germline-derived CDR1 and CDR2 are SQVTM and ANQGSEA. This CDR3 is built from 12 residues. The CDR3 reads CSVRLAEETQYF. CDR3 coding DNA: TGCAGCGTCCGACTAGCGGAGGAGACCCAGTACTTC.

The chain uses TRBV4-2 and TRBJ2-7, with D possibly being TRBD1 (6 bases). The V end was cut by 1 base, the J end by 1 base, with 17 bases between. Per the germline V gene, CDR1 is LGHNA and CDR2 is YNFKEQ. CDR3 length: 17 residues. In DNA, the CDR3 is TGTGCCAGCAGCCAAGCAAGGGGCAGGGGAACTTCCTACGAGCAGTACTTC. This encodes CASSQARGRGTSYEQYF.

This rearrangement joins TRBV19 to TRBJ2-7; D may correspond to TRBD1 or TRBD2 (5 bases each). Germline V gene sequence: CDR1 LNHDA, CDR2 SQIVND (reference sequence). CDR3 length: 13 residues. V was trimmed by 0 bases and J by 6 bases, leaving 9 bases between them. DNA of the CDR3: TGTGCCAGTAGTATAGACGTGGGGACCGAGCAGTACGTC. Its protein is CASSIDVGTEQYV.

This clone was recorded once. J is TRBJ2-3 and V is TRBV28, with D unresolved. From germline, CDR1 is MDHEN and CDR2 SYDVKM. CDR3 length: 13 amino acids. Trimming removed 5 bases from V and 0 bases from J, with 6 bases in between. The CDR3 loop reads CASSPPSTDTQYF. The CDR3 DNA sequence: TGTGCCAGCAGTCCCCCTAGCACAGATACGCAGTATTTT.

The CDR3 DNA sequence: TGTGCCAGCAGCCAAGTGGGGGGAAACTACAATGAGCAGTTCTTC. It is translated as CASSQVGGNYNEQFF. The chain couples TRBV4-2 to TRBJ2-1; possible D gene TRBD2, 6 bases. With 1 base removed from V and 3 bases from J, the gap between germline ends came to 10 bases. The length of the CDR3 is 15 residues. Germline V CDR1 and CDR2: LGHNA, YNFKEQ.

This clone was seen more than once but under ten times. This chain joins TRBV6-5 and TRBJ1-2, with D possibly matching TRBD1 (5 bases). The CDR3 is made up of 12 amino acids. The V gene lost 6 bases and the J gene lost 2 bases, with 7 bases spanning the gap. Germline CDR1 and CDR2: MNHEY and SVGAGI. In nucleotides, the CDR3 is TGTGCCAGCAGAAAGGGGAACTATGGCTACACCTTC. This sequence encodes CASRKGNYGYTF.

The rearrangement uses TRBV6-5 and TRBJ2-3; D is undetermined. This CDR3 has 13 residues. Looked up from germline, CDR1 is MNHEY and CDR2 is SVGAGI. V shed 5 bases and J shed 2 bases, with 8 bases lying between them. CDR3 residues: CASSQYTTDTQYF. The CDR3 bases are TGTGCCAGCAGTCAATACACCACAGATACGCAGTATTTT.

The V gene is TRBV28, the J gene TRBJ1-2; the match to TRBD1 covers 9 bases. Germline lookup yields CDR1 MDHEN and CDR2 SYDVKM. The V segment lost 6 bases and the J segment 0 bases; nucleotides outside the gene matches: 8. This CDR3 spans 16 amino acids. For the CDR3, the DNA is TGTGCCAGCAGGGGACAGGGTGTCGCGGCTAACTATGGCTACACCTTC. As protein: CASRGQGVAANYGYTF.

The rearrangement uses TRBV27 and TRBJ1-1; maybe TRBD1 (5 bases). The CDR3 is 13 residues long. Trimming took off 3 bases at V and 1 base at J, with 6 bases between the two ends. CDR1 and CDR2 from the germline V gene are MNHEY and SMNVEV (reference sequence). CDR3: CASSLGPNTEAFF. CDR3 bases: TGTGCCAGCAGTTTGGGACCGAACACTGAAGCTTTCTTT.

The CDR3 here is CASSVAMSYTGELFF. Here the CDR3 DNA reads TGTGCCAGCAGCGTAGCTATGAGTTACACCGGGGAGCTGTTTTTT. V usage is TRBV9 and J usage is TRBJ2-2; no reliable D call. Trimming shortened V by 0 bases and J by 3 bases, and 9 bases separated the two germline ends. Germline lookup yields CDR1 SGDLS and CDR2 YYNGEE. This CDR3 is 15 amino acids long.

This clone appeared a few times. The chain recombines TRBV7-6 with TRBJ1-1; D gene uncertain. This CDR3 has 13 amino acids. Deletions cut 0 bases from V and 7 bases from J, with 9 bases between. Germline V gene sequence: CDR1 SGHVS, CDR2 FNYEAQ. The CDR3 loop is CASSLAWEGEAFF. The CDR3 DNA is TGTGCCAGCAGCTTAGCTTGGGAGGGTGAAGCTTTCTTT.

The chain employs TRBV7-2 and TRBJ1-3, with D possibly TRBD1 on 6 matching bases. CDR3 length: 15 amino acids. V was cut by 4 bases and J by 3 bases, with 13 bases left in between. Germline V gene lookup returns CDR1 SGHTA and CDR2 FQGNSA. The CDR3 nucleotides are TGTGCCAGCAGCTCCCTGGGGGCCGGTGGAAACACCATATATTTT. Translated: CASSSLGAGGNTIYF.

V gene TRBV7-6 combines with J gene TRBJ2-6, with D perhaps TRBD1 or TRBD2 (5 bases each). The CDR3 loop spans 20 amino acids. The V gene lost 1 base and the J gene lost 0 bases, with 19 bases spanning the gap. CDR1 is SGHVS and CDR2 is FNYEAQ in the germline V gene. CDR3 loop: CASSLVKGDPTLSGANVLTF. The CDR3 DNA follows: TGTGCCAGCAGCTTAGTTAAAGGGGACCCGACTCTCTCTGGGGCCAACGTCCTGACTTTC.

V and J are TRBV4-1 and TRBJ1-4; TRBD1 is a possible D gene (6 bases). The germline V gene has CDR1 MGHRA and CDR2 YSYEKL. The CDR3 totals 15 residues. V lost 0 bases and J 4 bases, leaving 9 bases between the germline ends. This CDR3 reads CASSQDWTDNEKLFF. CDR3 coding DNA: TGCGCCAGCAGCCAAGATTGGACAGATAATGAAAAACTGTTTTTT.

The chain links TRBV3-1 (or the pseudogene TRBV3-2) to TRBJ2-2; D gene ambiguous. This CDR3 region has 13 residues. In germline, CDR1 is LGHDT, CDR2 YNNKEL (reference sequence). The ends were cut back, 0 bases at V and 5 bases at J, with 4 bases in the middle. The CDR3 DNA follows: TGTGCCAGCAGCCAAGAGGCGACCGGGGAGCTGTTTTTT. It is translated as CASSQEATGELFF.

The V call is TRBV28, the J call TRBJ1-5; TRBD1 is a possible D gene (5 bases). The CDR3 spans 15 residues. Trimming took 10 bases from V and 9 from J, leaving 25 bases between them. Germline lookup yields CDR1 MDHEN and CDR2 SYDVKM. CDR3 sequence (DNA): TGTGCCACCATGGGGATCAGGGAAGCATTGTCGCCCCAGCATTTT. Encoded protein: CATMGIREALSPQHF.

As DNA, the CDR3 is TGCGCCAGCAGCGGGGGGGAGTTCCCCATGAACACTGAAGCTTTCTTT. Residues: CASSGGEFPMNTEAFF. V usage is TRBV5-1 and J usage is TRBJ1-1; perhaps TRBD1 as D (5 bases). V lost 4 bases to trimming and J lost 0 bases, with 16 bases between them. Germline CDR1 reads SGHRS; CDR2 reads YFSETQ. This CDR3 spans 16 amino acids. The complete variable domain, with remaining parts taken from reference TRBV5-1 and TRBJ1-1, reads KAGVTQTPRYLIKTRGQQVTLSCSPISGHRSVSWYQQTPGQGLQFLFEYFSETQRNKGNFPGRFSGRQFSNSRSEMNVSTLELGDSALYLCASSGGEFPMNTEAFFGQGTRLTVV.

This clone occurred a few times. This chain connects TRBV29-1 to TRBJ1-1; TRBD1 might be the D (6 bases). V lost 8 bases, J lost 2 bases, and 15 bases lay in between. Germline V lookup: CDR1 SQVTM, CDR2 ANQGSEA. The CDR3 consists of 13 residues. CDR3 nucleotide sequence: TGCAGCTCGAACAGGGAGACTAACACTGAAGCTTTCTTT. This encodes CSSNRETNTEAFF.

V gene TRBV27 combines with J gene TRBJ1-2; perhaps TRBD1 as D (5 bases). This CDR3 spans 14 amino acids. Germline CDR1 and CDR2: MNHEY and SMNVEV (reference sequence). V was trimmed by 4 bases and J by 3 bases, leaving 12 bases between them. The chain's CDR3 is CASSSLPGDYGYTF. DNA for the CDR3: TGTGCCAGCAGTTCCCTTCCGGGGGACTATGGCTACACCTTC.